This TCR beta chain was sequenced for a study of T cell responses to AZD1222 COVID-19 vaccine. Overall study findings and caveats: Without day 14 samples, only post-peak T cell repertoires were studied. Reports say nearly half of spike-specific TCRs go after unmutated variant regions. The donors showed a predominance of white British ancestry and of females, with possible underestimation of clonal diversity.

Concerning this clone itself: Antigen specificity is unknown.

V lost 6 bases, J lost 0 bases, and 4 bases stayed unmatched. CDR1 and CDR2 (germline): MRHNA, SNTAGT. The CDR3 length is 15 residues. Data came from immunoSEQ multiplex PCR; TCRdb stores just in-frame clones and leaves some out. The sample includes roughly 100,000 clones, 90% of them seen just once. The source of this sequence is an adult in good health. Source: peripheral blood, taken on day 0 of AZD1222 vaccination. The genes are TRBV6-4 and TRBJ2-7, with 11 bases that match TRBD1. The CDR3 spells CASSVGQGASYEQYF. The CDR3 DNA is TGTGCCAGCAGCGTTGGACAGGGGGCCTCCTACGAGCAGTACTTC.